This TCR delta chain was sequenced during a study of gamma-delta T cells after stem cell transplantation. TCRdb reprocessed the RT-PCR reads through CATT. The profile shows 12,000 or so delta-chain clones, over 1% of them singletons. The CDR3 is 15 amino acids. V lost 1 base to trimming and J lost 0 bases; unmatched junction nucleotides: 4. CDR1 is GEAIGNYY, CDR2 EKD, per germline. Judged by abundance, this clone is large. At the DNA level, this CDR3 is encoded by other sequences in the same sample as well. The chain carries TRDV2 and TRDJ1, with 7 nucleotides matching TRDD3. The clonotype was recovered from a human donor. It is not recorded whose cells these are; they may come from a transplant donor. The sample was gamma-delta T cells. CDR3 protein: CACDTLGADTDKLIF. In DNA, the CDR3 is TGTGCCTGTGACACTCTGGGGGCAGACACCGATAAACTCATCTTT.